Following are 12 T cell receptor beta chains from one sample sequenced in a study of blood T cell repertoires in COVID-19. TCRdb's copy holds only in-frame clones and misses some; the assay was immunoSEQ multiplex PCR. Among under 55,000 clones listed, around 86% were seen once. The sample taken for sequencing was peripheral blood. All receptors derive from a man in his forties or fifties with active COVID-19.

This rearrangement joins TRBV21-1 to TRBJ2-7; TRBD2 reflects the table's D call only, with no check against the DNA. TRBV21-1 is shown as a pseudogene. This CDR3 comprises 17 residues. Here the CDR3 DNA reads TGTGCCAGCAGCCCTAGGGCCCGGGAGGGCCACTTATACGAGCAGTACTTC. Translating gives CASSPRAREGHLYEQYF.

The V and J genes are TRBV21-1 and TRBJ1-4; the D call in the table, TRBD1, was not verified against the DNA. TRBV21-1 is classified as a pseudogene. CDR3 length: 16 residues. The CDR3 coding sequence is TGTGCCAGCAGCGAAAGGGGGGCAGGGGGGCATGAAAAACTGTTTTTT. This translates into CASSERGAGGHEKLFF.

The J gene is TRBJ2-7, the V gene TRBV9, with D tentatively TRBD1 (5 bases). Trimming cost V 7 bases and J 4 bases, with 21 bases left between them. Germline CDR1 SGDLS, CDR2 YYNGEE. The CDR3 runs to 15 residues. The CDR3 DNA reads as TGTGCCAGCGGACGGACGGCCCAGGGCACATACGAGCAGTACTTC. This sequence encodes CASGRTAQGTYEQYF. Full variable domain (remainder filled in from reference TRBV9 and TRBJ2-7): DSGVTQTPKHLITATGQRVTLRCSPRSGDLSVYWYQQSLDQGLQFLIQYYNGEERAKGNILERFSAQQFPDLHSELNLSSLELGDSALYFCASGRTAQGTYEQYFGPGTRLTVT.

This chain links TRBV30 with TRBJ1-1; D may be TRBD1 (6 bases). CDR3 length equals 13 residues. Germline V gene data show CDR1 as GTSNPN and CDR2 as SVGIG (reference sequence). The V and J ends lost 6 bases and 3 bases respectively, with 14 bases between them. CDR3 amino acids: CACHPGAYTEAFF. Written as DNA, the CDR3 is TGTGCCTGTCATCCAGGGGCCTACACTGAAGCTTTCTTT.

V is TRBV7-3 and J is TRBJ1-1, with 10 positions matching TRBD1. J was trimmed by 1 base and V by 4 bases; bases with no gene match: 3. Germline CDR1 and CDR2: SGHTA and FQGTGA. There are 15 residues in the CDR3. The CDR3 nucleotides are TGTGCCAGCAGCTCAGGGGACAGGGGGAACACTGAAGCTTTCTTT. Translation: CASSSGDRGNTEAFF. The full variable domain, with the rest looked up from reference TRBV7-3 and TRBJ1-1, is GAGVSQTPSNKVTEKGKYVELRCDPISGHTALYWYRQSLGQGPEFLIYFQGTGAADDSGLPNDRFFAVRPEGSVSTLKIQRTERGDSAVYLCASSSGDRGNTEAFFGQGTRLTVV.

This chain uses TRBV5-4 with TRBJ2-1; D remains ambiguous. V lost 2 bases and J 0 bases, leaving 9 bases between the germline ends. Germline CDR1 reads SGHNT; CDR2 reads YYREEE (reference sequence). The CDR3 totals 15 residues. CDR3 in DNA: TGTGCCAGCAGCTTAGACTCCAGCTCCTACAATGAGCAGTTCTTC. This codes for CASSLDSSSYNEQFF. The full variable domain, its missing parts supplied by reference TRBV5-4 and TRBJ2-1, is ETGVTQSPTHLIKTRGQQVTLRCSSQSGHNTVSWYQQALGQGPQFIFQYYREEENGRGNFPPRFSGLQFPNYSSELNVNALELDDSALYLCASSLDSSSYNEQFFGPGTRLTVL.

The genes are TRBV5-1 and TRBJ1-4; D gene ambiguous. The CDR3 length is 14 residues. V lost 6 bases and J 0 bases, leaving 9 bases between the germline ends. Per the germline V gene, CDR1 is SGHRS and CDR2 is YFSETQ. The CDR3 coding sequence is TGCGCCAGCACTAAGGGAGCAACTAATGAAAAACTGTTTTTT. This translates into CASTKGATNEKLFF.

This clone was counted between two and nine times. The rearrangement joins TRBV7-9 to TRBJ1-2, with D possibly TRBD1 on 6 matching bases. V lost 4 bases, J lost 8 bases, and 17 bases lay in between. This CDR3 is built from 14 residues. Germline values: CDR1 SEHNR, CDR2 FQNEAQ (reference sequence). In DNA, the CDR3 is TGTGCCAGCAGCTCATCCGGGACAAAGGAGGGCTACACCTTC. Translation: CASSSSGTKEGYTF.

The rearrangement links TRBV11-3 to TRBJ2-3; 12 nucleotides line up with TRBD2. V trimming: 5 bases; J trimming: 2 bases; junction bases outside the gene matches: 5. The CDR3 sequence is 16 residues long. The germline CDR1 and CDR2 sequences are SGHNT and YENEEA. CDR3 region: CASSLGLAGSTDTQYF. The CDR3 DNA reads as TGTGCCAGCAGCCTGGGACTAGCGGGCTCCACAGATACGCAGTATTTT.

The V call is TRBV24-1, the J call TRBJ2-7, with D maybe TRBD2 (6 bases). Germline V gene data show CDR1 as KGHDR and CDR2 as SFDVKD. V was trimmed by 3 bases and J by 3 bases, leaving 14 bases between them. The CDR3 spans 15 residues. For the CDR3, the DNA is TGTGCCACCAGTGATCGGGGGTTGAGGGGCTACGAGCAGTACTTC. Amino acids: CATSDRGLRGYEQYF.

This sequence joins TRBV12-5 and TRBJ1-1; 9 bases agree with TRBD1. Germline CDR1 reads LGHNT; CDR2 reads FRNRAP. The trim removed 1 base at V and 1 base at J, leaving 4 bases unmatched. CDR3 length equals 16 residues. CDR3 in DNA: TGTGCTAGTGGTTTGGAACAGGGGGCAGGGAACACTGAAGCTTTCTTT. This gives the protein CASGLEQGAGNTEAFF. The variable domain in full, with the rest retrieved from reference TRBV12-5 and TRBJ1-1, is DARVTQTPRHKVTEMGQEVTMRCQPILGHNTVFWYRQTMMQGLELLAYFRNRAPLDDSGMPKDRFSAEMPDATLATLKIQPSEPRDSAVYFCASGLEQGAGNTEAFFGQGTRLTVV.

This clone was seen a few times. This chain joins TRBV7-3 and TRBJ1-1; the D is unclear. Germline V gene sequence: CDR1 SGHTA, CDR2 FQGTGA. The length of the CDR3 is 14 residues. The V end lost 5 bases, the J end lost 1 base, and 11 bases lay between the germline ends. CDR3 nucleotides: TGTGCCAGCAGCCGAATGGCACAGAACACTGAAGCTTTCTTT. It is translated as CASSRMAQNTEAFF.